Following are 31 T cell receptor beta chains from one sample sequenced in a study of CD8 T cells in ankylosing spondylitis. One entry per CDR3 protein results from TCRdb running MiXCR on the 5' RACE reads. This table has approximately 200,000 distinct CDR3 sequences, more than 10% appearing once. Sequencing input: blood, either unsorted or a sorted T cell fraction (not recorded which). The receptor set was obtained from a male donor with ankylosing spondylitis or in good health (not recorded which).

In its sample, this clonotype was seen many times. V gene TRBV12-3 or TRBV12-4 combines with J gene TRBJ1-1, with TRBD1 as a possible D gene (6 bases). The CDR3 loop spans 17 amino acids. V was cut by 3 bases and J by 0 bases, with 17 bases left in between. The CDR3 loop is CASSLAWTAYMNTEAFF. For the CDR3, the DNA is TGTGCCAGCAGTTTGGCTTGGACAGCTTATATGAACACTGAAGCTTTCTTT.

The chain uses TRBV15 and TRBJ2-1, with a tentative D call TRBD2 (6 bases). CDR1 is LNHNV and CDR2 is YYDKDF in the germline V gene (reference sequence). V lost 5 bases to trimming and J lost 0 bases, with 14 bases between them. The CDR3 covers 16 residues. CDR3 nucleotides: TGTGCCACCAGCTCCCGGAGGGTTAGCTCCTACAATGAGCAGTTCTTC. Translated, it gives CATSSRRVSSYNEQFF.

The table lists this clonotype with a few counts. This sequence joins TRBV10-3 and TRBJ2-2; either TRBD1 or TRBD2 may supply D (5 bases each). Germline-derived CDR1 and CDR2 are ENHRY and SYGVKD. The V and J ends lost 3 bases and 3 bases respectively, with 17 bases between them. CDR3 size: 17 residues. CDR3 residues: CAISELGTEMYTGELFF. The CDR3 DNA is TGTGCCATCAGTGAATTAGGGACGGAGATGTACACCGGGGAGCTGTTTTTT.

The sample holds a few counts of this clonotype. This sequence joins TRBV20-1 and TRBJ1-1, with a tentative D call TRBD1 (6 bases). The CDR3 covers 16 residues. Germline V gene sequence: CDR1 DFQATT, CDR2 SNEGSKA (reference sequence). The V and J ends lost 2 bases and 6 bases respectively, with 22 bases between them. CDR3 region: CSARTGPREGDPEAFF. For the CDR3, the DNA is TGCAGTGCTAGAACGGGGCCGAGGGAGGGGGACCCTGAAGCTTTCTTT.

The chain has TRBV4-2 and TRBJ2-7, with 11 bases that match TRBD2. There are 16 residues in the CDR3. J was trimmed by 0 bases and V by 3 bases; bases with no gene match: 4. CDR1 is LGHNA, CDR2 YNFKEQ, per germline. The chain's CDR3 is CASSHETSGTSYEQYF. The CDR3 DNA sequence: TGTGCCAGCAGCCACGAGACTAGCGGGACCTCCTACGAGCAGTACTTC.

This CDR3 reads CASSAGLAETQYF. The CDR3, as DNA: TGCGCCAGCAGCGCCGGACTAGCGGAGACCCAGTACTTC. This chain joins TRBV5-1 and TRBJ2-5; 9 positions match TRBD2. This CDR3 has 13 residues. Germline V gene lookup returns CDR1 SGHRS and CDR2 YFSETQ. J was trimmed by 5 bases and V by 4 bases; bases with no gene match: 3.

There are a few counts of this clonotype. This CDR3 is CASSPLPGTNEQFF. CDR3 nucleotides: TGTGCCAGTAGTCCTTTACCCGGGACCAATGAGCAGTTCTTC. The V call is TRBV19, the J call TRBJ2-1; D may match TRBD1 or TRBD2 (5 bases each). The V end was cut by 5 bases, the J end by 6 bases, with 14 bases between. Germline CDR1 reads LNHDA; CDR2 reads SQIVND (reference sequence). CDR3 length: 14 residues.

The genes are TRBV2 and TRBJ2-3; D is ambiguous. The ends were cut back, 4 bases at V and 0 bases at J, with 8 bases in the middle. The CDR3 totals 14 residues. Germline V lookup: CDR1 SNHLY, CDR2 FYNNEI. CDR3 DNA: TGTGCCAGCAGTGGGTGGCAGAGCACAGATACGCAGTATTTT. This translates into CASSGWQSTDTQYF.

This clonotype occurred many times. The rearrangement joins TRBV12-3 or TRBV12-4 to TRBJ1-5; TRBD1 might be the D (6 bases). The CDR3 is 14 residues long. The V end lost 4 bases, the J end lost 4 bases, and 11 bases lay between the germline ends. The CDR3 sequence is CASSWGRVNQPQHF. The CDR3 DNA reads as TGTGCCAGCAGTTGGGGGCGGGTGAATCAGCCCCAGCATTTT.

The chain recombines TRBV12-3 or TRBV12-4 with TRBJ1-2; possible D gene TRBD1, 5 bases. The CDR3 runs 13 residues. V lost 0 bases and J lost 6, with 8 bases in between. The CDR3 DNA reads TGTGCCAGCAGTTTAGCGGACATCCATGGCTACACCTTC. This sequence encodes CASSLADIHGYTF.

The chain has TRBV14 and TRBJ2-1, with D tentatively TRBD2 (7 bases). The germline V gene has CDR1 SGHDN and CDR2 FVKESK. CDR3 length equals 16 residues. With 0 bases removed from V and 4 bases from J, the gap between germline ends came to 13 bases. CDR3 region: CASSQEGGTIYNEQFF. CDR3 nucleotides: TGTGCCAGCAGCCAAGAAGGGGGGACTATATACAATGAGCAGTTCTTC.

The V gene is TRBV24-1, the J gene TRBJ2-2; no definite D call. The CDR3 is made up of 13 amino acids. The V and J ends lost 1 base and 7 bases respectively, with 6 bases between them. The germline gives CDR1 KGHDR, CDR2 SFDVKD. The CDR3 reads CATSDFGNGELFF. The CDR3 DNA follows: TGTGCCACCAGTGATTTTGGAAACGGGGAGCTGTTTTTT.

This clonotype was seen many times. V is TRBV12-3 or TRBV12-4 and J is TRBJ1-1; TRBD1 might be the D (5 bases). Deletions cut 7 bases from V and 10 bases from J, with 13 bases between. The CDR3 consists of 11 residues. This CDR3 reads CASIAPQGAFF. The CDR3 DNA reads TGTGCCAGCATCGCCCCCCAGGGAGCTTTCTTT.

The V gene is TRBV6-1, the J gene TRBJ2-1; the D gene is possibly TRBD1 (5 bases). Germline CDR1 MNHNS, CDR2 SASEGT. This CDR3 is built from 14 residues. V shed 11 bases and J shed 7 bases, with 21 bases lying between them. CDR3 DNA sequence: TGTGCCTCTACAGGTCTGGGTCCAGGGAATGAGCAGTTCTTC. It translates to CASTGLGPGNEQFF.

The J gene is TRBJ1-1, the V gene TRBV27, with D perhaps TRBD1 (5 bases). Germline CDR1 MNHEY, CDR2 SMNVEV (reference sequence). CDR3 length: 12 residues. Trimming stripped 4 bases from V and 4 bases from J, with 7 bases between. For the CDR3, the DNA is TGTGCCAGCAGTTGGGGGGGCACTGAAGCTTTCTTT. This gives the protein CASSWGGTEAFF.

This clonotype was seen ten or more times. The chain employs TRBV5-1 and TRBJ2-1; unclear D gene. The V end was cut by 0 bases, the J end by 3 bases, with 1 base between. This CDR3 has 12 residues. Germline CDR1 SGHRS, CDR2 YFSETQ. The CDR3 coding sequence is TGCGCCAGCAGCTTGGTCTACAATGAGCAGTTCTTC. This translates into CASSLVYNEQFF.

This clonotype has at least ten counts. CDR3 protein: CASSLGTADYEQYF. The DNA of the CDR3 is TGTGCCAGCAGCCTCGGGACAGCCGACTACGAGCAGTACTTC. The rearrangement uses TRBV12-3 or TRBV12-4 and TRBJ2-7, with 7 bases matching TRBD1. The CDR3 loop spans 14 amino acids. The V segment lost 6 bases and the J segment 3 bases; nucleotides outside the gene matches: 8.

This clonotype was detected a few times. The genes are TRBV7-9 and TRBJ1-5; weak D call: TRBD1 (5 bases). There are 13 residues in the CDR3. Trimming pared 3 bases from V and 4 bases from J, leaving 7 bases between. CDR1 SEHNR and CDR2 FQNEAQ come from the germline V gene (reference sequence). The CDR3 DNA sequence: TGTGCCAGCAGCTTCCCAGGGAATCAGCCCCAGCATTTT. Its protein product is CASSFPGNQPQHF. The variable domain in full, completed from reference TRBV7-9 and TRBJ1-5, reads DTGVSQNPRHKITKRGQNVTFRCDPISEHNRLYWYRQTLGQGPEFLTYFQNEAQLEKSRLLSDRFSAERPKGSFSTLEIQRTEQGDSAMYLCASSFPGNQPQHFGDGTRLSIL.

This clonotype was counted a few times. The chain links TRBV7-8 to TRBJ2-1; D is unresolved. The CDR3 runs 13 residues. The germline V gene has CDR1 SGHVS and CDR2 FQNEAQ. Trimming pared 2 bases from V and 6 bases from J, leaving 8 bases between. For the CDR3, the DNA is TGTGCCAGCAGCTTATTAACCCGCAATGAGCAGTTCTTC. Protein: CASSLLTRNEQFF.

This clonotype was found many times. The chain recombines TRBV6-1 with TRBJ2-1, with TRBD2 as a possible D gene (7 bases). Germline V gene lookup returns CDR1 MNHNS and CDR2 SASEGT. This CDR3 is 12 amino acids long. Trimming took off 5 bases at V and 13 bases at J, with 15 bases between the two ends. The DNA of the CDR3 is TGTGCCAGCAGTCCCTGGGGAGGGGGACAGTTCTTC. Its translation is CASSPWGGGQFF.

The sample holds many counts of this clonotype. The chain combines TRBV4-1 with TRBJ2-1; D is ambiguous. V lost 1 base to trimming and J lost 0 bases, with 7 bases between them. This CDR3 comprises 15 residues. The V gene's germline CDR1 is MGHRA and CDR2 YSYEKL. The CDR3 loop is CASSQVLGSYNEQFF. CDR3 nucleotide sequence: TGCGCCAGCAGCCAAGTCCTGGGCTCCTACAATGAGCAGTTCTTC.

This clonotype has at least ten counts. The CDR3 sequence: CASTQTRDGYNEQFF. The CDR3, as DNA: TGTGCCAGCACCCAAACTCGGGACGGGTACAATGAGCAGTTCTTC. The V call is TRBV6-1, the J call TRBJ2-1; D tentatively reads TRBD1 or TRBD2 (5 bases each). This CDR3 has 15 residues. CDR1 and CDR2 (germline): MNHNS, SASEGT. The V gene lost 7 bases and the J gene lost 4 bases, with 17 bases spanning the gap.

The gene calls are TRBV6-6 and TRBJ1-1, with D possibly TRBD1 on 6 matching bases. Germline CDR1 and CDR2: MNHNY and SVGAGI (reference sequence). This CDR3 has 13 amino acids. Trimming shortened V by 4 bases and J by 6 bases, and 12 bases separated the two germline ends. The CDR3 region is CASSSRGLAEAFF. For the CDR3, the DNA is TGTGCCAGCAGTTCCAGGGGTCTCGCTGAAGCTTTCTTT.

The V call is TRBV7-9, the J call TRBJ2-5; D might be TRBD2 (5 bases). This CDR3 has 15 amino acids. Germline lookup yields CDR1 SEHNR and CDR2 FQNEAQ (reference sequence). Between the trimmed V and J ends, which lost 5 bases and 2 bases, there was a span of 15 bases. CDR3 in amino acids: CASSPPGIRQETQYF. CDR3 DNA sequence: TGTGCCAGCAGCCCCCCCGGGATAAGGCAAGAGACCCAGTACTTC.

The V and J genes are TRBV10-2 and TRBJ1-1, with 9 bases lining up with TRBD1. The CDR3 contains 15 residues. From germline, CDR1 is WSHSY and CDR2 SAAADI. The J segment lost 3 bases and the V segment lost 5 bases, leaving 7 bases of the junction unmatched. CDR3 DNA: TGCGCCAGCAGTTCCGGGACAGGGTATGACACTGAAGCTTTCTTT. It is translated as CASSSGTGYDTEAFF.

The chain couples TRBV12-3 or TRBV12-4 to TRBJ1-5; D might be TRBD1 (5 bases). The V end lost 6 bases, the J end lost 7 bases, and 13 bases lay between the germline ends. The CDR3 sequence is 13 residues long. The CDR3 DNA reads TGTGCCAGCAGGGGGGAGAGCGGGCAGCCCCAGCATTTT. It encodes CASRGESGQPQHF.

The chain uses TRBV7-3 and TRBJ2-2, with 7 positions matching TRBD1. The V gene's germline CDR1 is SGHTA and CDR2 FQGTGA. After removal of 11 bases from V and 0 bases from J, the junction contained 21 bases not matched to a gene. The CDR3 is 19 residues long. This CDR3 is CACCLRGRRLIANTGELFF. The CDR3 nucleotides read TGTGCCTGCTGTTTAAGGGGGCGGAGACTCATCGCGAACACCGGGGAGCTGTTTTTT.

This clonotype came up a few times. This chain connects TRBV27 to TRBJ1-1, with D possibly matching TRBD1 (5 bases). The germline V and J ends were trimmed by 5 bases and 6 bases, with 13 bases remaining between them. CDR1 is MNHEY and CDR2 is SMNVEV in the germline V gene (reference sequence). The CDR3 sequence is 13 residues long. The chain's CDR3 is CASSPRVLSEAFF. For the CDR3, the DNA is TGTGCCAGCAGTCCCAGGGTATTGTCTGAAGCTTTCTTT.

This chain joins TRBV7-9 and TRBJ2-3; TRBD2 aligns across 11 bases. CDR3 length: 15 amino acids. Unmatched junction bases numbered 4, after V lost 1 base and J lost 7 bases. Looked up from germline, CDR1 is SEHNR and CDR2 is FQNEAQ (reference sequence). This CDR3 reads CASSLGTSGYNTQYF. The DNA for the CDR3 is TGTGCCAGCAGCTTAGGGACTAGCGGGTACAATACGCAGTATTTT.

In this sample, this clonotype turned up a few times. The CDR3: CASIGRAGYNEQFF. In DNA, the CDR3 is TGTGCCAGCATCGGAAGGGCCGGTTACAATGAGCAGTTCTTC. V and J are TRBV2 and TRBJ2-1; D remains ambiguous. V lost 7 bases and J lost 4, with 14 bases in between. CDR3 length: 14 amino acids. Per the germline V gene, CDR1 is SNHLY and CDR2 is FYNNEI. The full variable domain, in which reference TRBV2 and TRBJ2-1 provide the parts outside the CDR3, is EPEVTQTPSHQVTQMGQEVILRCVPISNHLYFYWYRQILGQKVEFLVSFYNNEISEKSEIFDDQFSVERPDGSNFTLKIRSTKLEDSAMYFCASIGRAGYNEQFFGPGTRLTVL.

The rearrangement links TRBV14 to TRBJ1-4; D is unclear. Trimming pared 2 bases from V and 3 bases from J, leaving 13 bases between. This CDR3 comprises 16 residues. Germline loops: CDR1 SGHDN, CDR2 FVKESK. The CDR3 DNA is TGTGCCAGCAGCCAAACCAACAGCCCCGCTAATGAAAAACTGTTTTTT. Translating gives CASSQTNSPANEKLFF.